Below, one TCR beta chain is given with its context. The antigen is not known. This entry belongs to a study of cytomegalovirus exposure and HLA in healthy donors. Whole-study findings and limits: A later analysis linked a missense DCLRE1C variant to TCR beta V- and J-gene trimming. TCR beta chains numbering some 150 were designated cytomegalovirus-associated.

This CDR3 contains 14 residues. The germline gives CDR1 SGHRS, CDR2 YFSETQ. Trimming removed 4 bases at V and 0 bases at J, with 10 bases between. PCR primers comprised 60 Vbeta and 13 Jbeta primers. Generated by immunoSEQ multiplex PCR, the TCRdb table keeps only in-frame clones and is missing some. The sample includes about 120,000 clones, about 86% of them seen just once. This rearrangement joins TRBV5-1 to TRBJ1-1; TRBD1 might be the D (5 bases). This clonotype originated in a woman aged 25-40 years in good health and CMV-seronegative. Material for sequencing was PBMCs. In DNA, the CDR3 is TGCGCCAGCAGCGGGGGGGGTCTGAACACTGAAGCTTTCTTT. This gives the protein CASSGGGLNTEAFF.